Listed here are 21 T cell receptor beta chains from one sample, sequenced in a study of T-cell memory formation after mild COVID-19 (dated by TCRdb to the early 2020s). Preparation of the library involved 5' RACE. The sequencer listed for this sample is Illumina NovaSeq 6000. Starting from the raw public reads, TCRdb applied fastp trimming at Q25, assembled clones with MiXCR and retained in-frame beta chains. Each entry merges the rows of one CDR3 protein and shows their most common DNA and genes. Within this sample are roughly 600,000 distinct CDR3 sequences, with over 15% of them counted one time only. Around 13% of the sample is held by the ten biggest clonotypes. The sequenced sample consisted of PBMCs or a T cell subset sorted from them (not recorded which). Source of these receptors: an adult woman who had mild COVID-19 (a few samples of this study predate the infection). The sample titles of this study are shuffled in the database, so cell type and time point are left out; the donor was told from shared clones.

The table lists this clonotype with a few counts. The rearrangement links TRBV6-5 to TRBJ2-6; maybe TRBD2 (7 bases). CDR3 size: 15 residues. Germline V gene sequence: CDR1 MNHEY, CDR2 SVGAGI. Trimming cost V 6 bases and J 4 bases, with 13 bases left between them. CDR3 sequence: CASSQGGEGANVLTF. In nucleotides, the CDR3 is TGTGCCAGCAGCCAAGGGGGGGAAGGGGCCAACGTCCTGACTTTC.

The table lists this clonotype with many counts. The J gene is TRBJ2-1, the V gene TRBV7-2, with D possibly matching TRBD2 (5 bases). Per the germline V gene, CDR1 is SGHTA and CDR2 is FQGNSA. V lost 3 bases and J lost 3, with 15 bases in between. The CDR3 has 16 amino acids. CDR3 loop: CASSFHGERIYNEQFF. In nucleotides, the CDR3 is TGTGCCAGCAGCTTTCACGGGGAACGGATCTACAATGAGCAGTTCTTC.

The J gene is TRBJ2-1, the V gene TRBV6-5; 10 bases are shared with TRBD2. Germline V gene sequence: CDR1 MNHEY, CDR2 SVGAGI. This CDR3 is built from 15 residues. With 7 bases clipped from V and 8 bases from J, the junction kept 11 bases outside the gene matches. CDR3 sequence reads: CASTRASGRAYEQFF. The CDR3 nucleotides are TGTGCCAGCACCCGCGCCAGCGGGAGGGCCTATGAGCAGTTCTTC.

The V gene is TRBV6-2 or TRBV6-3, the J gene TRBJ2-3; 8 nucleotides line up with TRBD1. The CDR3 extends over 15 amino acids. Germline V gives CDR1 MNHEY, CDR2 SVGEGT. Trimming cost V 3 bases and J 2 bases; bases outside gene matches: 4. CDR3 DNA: TGTGCCAGCAGTTATGGGGACAGGACCACAGATACGCAGTATTTT. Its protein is CASSYGDRTTDTQYF.

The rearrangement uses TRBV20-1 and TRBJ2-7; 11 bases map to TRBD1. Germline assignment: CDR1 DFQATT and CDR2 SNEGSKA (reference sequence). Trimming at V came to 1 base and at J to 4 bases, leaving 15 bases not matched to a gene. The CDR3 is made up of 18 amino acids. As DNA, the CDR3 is TGCAGTGCTAGAGCTTCGGCGACGAGGACAGGGGGCCGTTACGAGCAGTACTTC. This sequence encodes CSARASATRTGGRYEQYF.

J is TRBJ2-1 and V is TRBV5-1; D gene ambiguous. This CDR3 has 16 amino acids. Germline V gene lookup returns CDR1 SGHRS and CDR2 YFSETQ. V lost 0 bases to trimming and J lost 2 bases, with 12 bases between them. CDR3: CASSLAVGQPYNEQFF. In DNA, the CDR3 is TGCGCCAGCAGCTTGGCCGTTGGGCAACCCTACAATGAGCAGTTCTTC.

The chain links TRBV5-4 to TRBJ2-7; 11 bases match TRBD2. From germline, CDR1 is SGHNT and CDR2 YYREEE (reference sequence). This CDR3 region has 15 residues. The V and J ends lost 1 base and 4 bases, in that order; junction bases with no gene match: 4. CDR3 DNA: TGTGCCAGCAGCTTGCCGGGACTAGCGGTATACGAGCAGTACTTC. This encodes CASSLPGLAVYEQYF.

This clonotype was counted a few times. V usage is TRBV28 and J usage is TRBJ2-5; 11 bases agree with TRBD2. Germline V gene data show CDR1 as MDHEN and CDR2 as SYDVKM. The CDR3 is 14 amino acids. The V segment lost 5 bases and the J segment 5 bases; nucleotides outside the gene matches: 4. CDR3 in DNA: TGTGCCAGCAGTGTTAGCGGGGGGGCGGAGACCCAGTACTTC. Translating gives CASSVSGGAETQYF.

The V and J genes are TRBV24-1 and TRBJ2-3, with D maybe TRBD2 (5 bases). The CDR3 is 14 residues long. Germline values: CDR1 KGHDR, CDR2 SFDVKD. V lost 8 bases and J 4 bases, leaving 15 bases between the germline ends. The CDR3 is CATTGSGWSDTQYF. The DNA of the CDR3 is TGTGCCACCACGGGGTCAGGATGGTCAGATACGCAGTATTTT.

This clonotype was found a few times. The CDR3 DNA sequence: TGTGCCAGCAGTTCCCCGAGCTCCTATAATTCACCCCTCCACTTT. It translates to CASSSPSSYNSPLHF. The chain recombines TRBV27 with TRBJ1-6, with unresolved D. V dropped 4 bases and J dropped 0 bases, with 7 bases sitting between them. This CDR3 has 15 amino acids. Germline assignment: CDR1 MNHEY and CDR2 SMNVEV (reference sequence).

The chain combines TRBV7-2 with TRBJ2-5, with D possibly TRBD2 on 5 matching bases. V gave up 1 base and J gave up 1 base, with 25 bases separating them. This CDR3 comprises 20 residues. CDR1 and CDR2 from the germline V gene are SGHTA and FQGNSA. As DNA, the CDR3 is TGTGCCAGCAGCTTAGGCCCCGACGCGGGCCAGAGAAGTATCCAAGAGACCCAGTACTTC. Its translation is CASSLGPDAGQRSIQETQYF.

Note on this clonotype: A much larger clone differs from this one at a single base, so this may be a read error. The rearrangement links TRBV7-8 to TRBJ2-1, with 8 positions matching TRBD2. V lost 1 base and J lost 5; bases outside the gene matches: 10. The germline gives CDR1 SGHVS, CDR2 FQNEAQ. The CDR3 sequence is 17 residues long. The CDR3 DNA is TGTGCCAGCAGCTTAGTGGCCCCGGGACTAGTTGACAATGAGCAGTTCTTC. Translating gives CASSLVAPGLVDNEQFF.

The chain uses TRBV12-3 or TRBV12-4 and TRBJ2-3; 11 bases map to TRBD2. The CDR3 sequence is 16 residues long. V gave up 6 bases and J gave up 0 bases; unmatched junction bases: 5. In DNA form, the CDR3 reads TGTGCCAGCAGACCAGGACTAGCGGGCAGCACAGATACGCAGTATTTT. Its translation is CASRPGLAGSTDTQYF.

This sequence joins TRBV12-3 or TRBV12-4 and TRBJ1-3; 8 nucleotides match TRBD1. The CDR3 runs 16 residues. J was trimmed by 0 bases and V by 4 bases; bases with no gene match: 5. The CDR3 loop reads CASSYQGANSGNTIYF. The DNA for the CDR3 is TGTGCCAGCAGTTACCAGGGGGCCAACTCTGGAAACACCATATATTTT.

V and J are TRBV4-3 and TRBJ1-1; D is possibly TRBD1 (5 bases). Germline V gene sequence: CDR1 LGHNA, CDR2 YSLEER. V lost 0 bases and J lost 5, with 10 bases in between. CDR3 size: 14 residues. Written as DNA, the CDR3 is TGCGCCAGCAGCCAAGAGGGGACCCGAACTGAAGCTTTCTTT. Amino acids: CASSQEGTRTEAFF.

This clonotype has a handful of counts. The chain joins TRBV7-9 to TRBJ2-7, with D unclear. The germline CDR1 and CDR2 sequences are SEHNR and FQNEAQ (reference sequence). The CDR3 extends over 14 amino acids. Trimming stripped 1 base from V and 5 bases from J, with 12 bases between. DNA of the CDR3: TGTGCCAGCAGCTTAGAAGGGCTCACAAACGAGCAGTACTTC. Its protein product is CASSLEGLTNEQYF. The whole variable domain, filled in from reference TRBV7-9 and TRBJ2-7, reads DTGVSQNPRHKITKRGQNVTFRCDPISEHNRLYWYRQTLGQGPEFLTYFQNEAQLEKSRLLSDRFSAERPKGSFSTLEIQRTEQGDSAMYLCASSLEGLTNEQYFGPGTRLTVT.

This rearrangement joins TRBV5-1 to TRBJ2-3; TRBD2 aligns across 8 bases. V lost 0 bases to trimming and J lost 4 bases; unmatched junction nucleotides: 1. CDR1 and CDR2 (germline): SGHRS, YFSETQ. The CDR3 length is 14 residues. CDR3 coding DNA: TGCGCCAGCAGCTTGGTAGCGGGGTCAGATACGCAGTATTTT. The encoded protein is CASSLVAGSDTQYF.

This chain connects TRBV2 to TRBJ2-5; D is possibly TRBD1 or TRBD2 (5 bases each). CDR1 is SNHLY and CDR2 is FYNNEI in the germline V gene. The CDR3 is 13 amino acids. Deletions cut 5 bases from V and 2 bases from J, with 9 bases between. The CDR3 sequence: CASSWGIQETQYF. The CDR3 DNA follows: TGTGCCAGCAGTTGGGGGATACAAGAGACCCAGTACTTC.

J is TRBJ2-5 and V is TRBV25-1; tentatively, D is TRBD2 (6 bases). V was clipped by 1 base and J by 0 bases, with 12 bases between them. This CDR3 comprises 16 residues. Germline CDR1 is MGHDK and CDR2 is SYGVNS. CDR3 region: CASSESEGGYQETQYF. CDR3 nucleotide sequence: TGTGCCAGCAGTGAATCAGAGGGAGGCTACCAAGAGACCCAGTACTTC.

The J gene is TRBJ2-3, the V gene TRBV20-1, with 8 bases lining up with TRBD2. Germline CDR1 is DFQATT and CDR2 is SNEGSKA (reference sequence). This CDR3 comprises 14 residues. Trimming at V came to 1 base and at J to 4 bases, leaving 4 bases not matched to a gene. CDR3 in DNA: TGCAGTGCTAGAGTACGGGGGGGCCCAGATACGCAGTATTTT. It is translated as CSARVRGGPDTQYF.

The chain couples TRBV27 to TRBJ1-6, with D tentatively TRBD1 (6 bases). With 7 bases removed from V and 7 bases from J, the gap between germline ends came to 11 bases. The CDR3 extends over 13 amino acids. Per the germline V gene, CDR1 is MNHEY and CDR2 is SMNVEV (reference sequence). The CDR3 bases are TGTGCCAGCAACAAAGGGGGGAATTCACCCCTCCACTTT. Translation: CASNKGGNSPLHF.